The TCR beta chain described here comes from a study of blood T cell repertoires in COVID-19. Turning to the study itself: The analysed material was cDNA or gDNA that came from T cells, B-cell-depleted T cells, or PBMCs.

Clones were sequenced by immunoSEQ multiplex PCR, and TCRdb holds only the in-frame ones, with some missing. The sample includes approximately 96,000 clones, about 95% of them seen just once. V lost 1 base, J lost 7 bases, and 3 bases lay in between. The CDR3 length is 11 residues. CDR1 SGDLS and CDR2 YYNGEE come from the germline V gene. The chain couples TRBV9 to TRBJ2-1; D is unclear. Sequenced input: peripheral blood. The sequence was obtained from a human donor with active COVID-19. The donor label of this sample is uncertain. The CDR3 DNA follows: TGTGCCAGCAGCGTAACAAATGAGCAGTTCTTC. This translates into CASSVTNEQFF. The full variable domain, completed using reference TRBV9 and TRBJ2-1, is DSGVTQTPKHLITATGQRVTLRCSPRSGDLSVYWYQQSLDQGLQFLIQYYNGEERAKGNILERFSAQQFPDLHSELNLSSLELGDSALYFCASSVTNEQFFGPGTRLTVL.